These T cell receptor beta chains were read from a single sample in a study of T-cell memory formation after mild COVID-19. TCRdb re-analysed the 5' RACE reads in MiXCR, keeping a single row per CDR3 protein. The sample yields around 450,000 distinct CDR3 sequences, roughly 24% seen once. The source material was PBMCs or a T cell subset sorted from them (not recorded which). Receptor source: an adult woman who had mild COVID-19 (a few samples of this study predate the infection). Cell type and time point are not known. Both conserved end residues are part of each CDR3. Each record gives: clone size, V gene, CDR3 protein. Not all rows give a size; the values are once, few, many and, for expanded clones, a class.

size: .; V: TRBV28; CDR3: CASSLSRQSNQPQHF
size: few; V: TRBV9; CDR3: CASSVGEQPRHEQYF
size: few; V: TRBV4-1; CDR3: CASSQEGLQETQYF
size: .; V: TRBV24-1; CDR3: CATSDYRGDGYTF
size: few; V: TRBV15; CDR3: CATSTELLFAGDYGYTF
size: .; V: TRBV5-1; CDR3: CASSLASEGLGDIQYF
size: few; V: TRBV9; CDR3: CASSVDISGANVLTF
size: few; V: TRBV7-9; CDR3: CASSLVVTNTEAFF
size: .; V: TRBV11-3; CDR3: CASSYWTTPYEQYF
size: many; V: TRBV7-2; CDR3: CASSLAGSGLYF
size: few; V: TRBV20-1; CDR3: CSARRLGYQETQYF
size: .; V: TRBV12-3/TRBV12-4; CDR3: CASSRDGTGTDTQYF
size: .; V: TRBV9; CDR3: CASSVDTSGYNEQFF
size: few; V: TRBV4-3; CDR3: CASSQDRGPGASRDTQYF
size: few; V: TRBV29-1; CDR3: CSVEGTLTLLTDTQYF
size: many; V: TRBV7-8; CDR3: CASSFGTGGNIQYF
size: .; V: TRBV6-1; CDR3: CASSESGGYTEAFF
size: many; V: TRBV27; CDR3: CASSFRGTYEQYF
size: .; V: TRBV20-1; CDR3: CSARERPGDRYGFYGYTF
size: .; V: TRBV6-6; CDR3: CASGTSGGLSTDTQYF
size: .; V: TRBV7-6; CDR3: CASSLAWGLADTEQYF
size: once; V: TRBV21-1; CDR3: CASSKSGGGDTGELFF
size: .; V: TRBV7-6; CDR3: CASSLAPGASGQFYEQYF
size: few; V: TRBV7-2; CDR3: CASSTGLRNQPQHF
size: few; V: TRBV7-2; CDR3: CASSFRGGENIQYF
size: .; V: TRBV1; CDR3: CTSSRRRGGYGYTF